This T cell receptor beta chain was recovered during a study of CD8 T cells in Susac syndrome. After extraction with the RNeasy kit, about 0.45 to 1 ug of the RNA was reverse transcribed using random hexamers. The amplification used immunoSEQ multiplex PCR on TCR beta CDR3; it spanned 54 Vbeta and 13 Jbeta. TCRdb reprocessed the immunoSEQ multiplex PCR reads via MiXCR and lists one record per CDR3 protein. The data contain about 140,000 distinct CDR3 sequences, 95% of them singletons. Deletions cut 8 bases from V and 1 base from J, with 15 bases between. CDR1 is SNHLY and CDR2 is FYNNEI in the germline V gene. CDR3 size: 15 residues.

The receptor's source is a human donor with Susac syndrome. The sequenced material came from CD4+ T cells from PBMCs. The chain uses TRBV2 and TRBJ1-5; no firm D call. CDR3: CASRRGSLSNQPQHF. CDR3 sequence (DNA): TGTGCCAGCCGCCGCGGGTCTCTCAGCAATCAGCCCCAGCATTTT.